A selection of T cell receptor beta chains follows, all from one sample in a study of Graves' ophthalmopathy and Graves' hyperthyroidism. Each CDR3 protein is one row after TCRdb ran MiXCR on the multiplex PCR reads. The data contain roughly 350,000 distinct CDR3 sequences, 17% of them singletons. The sample comprised peripheral blood. These receptor sequences come from an adult woman with stable Graves' hyperthyroidism. Both conserved end residues are part of each CDR3. Clone size appears in some rows only: once, few, many, or a class for an expanded clone.

TRBJ2-6 | TRBV29-1 | NA | CSVESLGRASGANALTF
TRBJ2-2 | TRBV27 | many | CASSPGLAGTGELFF
TRBJ1-6 | TRBV14 | many | CASSLTGGMAPLHF
TRBJ1-1 | TRBV28 | NA | CASSLSVGAFF
TRBJ1-6 | TRBV4-3 | NA | CASSRNRAPYNSPLHF
TRBJ2-7 | TRBV2 | many | CASSEAPRYEQYF
TRBJ2-5 | TRBV15 | many | CATSVWQSETYQETQYF
TRBJ2-2 | TRBV9 | NA | CASSVGPNTGELFF
TRBJ2-7 | TRBV12-3/TRBV12-4 | NA | CASSLVVGTSGSYEQYF
TRBJ2-5 | TRBV12-3/TRBV12-4 | many | CASRASSAFQETQYF
TRBJ2-7 | TRBV29-1 | few | CSVEFRDGSSYEQYF
TRBJ1-5 | TRBV4-1 | NA | CASSQDRGWGQPQHF
TRBJ2-5 | TRBV28 | many | CASSFPSLASTQETQYF
TRBJ2-4 | TRBV19 | NA | CASSNGQGAAKNIQYF
TRBJ1-5 | TRBV7-8 | few | CASSLARETGTSNQPQHF
TRBJ1-5 | TRBV30 | many | CAWSGQYMGPNQPQHF
TRBJ2-7 | TRBV4-1 | many | CASSPSYSEGDEQYF
TRBJ2-7 | TRBV28 | NA | CASRSSGHYEQYF
TRBJ2-4 | TRBV28 | many | CASGGLSWSGAKNIQYF
TRBJ1-1 | TRBV5-1 | many | CASSRGQGASFTEAFF
TRBJ2-7 | TRBV12-3/TRBV12-4 | NA | CASSPAGGYSYEQYF
TRBJ1-5 | TRBV15 | many | CATSRTGIGQPQHF
TRBJ2-7 | TRBV2 | many | CASTGSPANEQYF
TRBJ2-7 | TRBV2 | many | CASTTGTGGAGYEQYF
TRBJ1-5 | TRBV19 | many | CASSRMPENQPQHF
TRBJ1-5 | TRBV6-5 | many | CASSYEKGDQPQHF
TRBJ1-2 | TRBV3-1 | few | CASSQGDRESYYGYTF
TRBJ1-6 | TRBV12-3/TRBV12-4 | many | CASSVGSSPLHF
TRBJ2-7 | TRBV18 | NA | CASSPQGSHEQYF